This TCR beta chain emerged from a study of cytomegalovirus exposure and HLA in healthy donors. Overall study results and limits: TCR beta sequences reportedly predicted the HLA-A and HLA-B alleles of most subjects accurately. At a 0.05 false discovery rate, a later analysis found around 15,000 TCR beta sequences to be associated with HLA alleles.

With regard to this clone: Its matching antigen is unknown.

PCR employed 60 Vbeta and 13 Jbeta primers. Using immunoSEQ multiplex PCR, the repertoire was profiled, and TCRdb retains in-frame clones only, with some absent. The sample lists about 150,000 clones, 70% to 85% occurring once. The V gene lost 3 bases and the J gene lost 0 bases, with 15 bases spanning the gap. This CDR3 comprises 16 residues. Germline V lookup: CDR1 SGHNT, CDR2 YYREEE (reference sequence). The sample was PBMCs. This TCR was sampled from a man aged 25-45 years in good health and CMV-seronegative. The V gene is TRBV5-4, the J gene TRBJ1-1, with D perhaps matching TRBD1 (6 bases). CDR3 region: CASSSTGRGMNTEAFF. In nucleotides, the CDR3 is TGTGCCAGCAGCTCTACCGGCAGGGGCATGAACACTGAAGCTTTCTTT.